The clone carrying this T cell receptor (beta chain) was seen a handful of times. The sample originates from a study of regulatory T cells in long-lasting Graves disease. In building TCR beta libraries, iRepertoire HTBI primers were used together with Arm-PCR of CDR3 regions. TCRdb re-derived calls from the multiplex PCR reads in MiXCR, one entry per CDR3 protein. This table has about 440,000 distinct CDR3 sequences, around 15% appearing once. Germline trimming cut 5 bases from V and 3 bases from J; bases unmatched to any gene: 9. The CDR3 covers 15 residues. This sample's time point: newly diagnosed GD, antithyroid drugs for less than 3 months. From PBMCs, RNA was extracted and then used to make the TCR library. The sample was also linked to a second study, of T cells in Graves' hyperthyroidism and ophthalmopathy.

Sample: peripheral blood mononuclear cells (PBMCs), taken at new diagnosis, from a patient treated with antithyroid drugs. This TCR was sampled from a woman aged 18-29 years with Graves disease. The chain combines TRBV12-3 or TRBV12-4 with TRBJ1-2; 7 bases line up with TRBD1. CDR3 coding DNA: TGTGCCAGCAGTCCACCGACAGGGTTCGACTATGGCTACACCTTC. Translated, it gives CASSPPTGFDYGYTF.